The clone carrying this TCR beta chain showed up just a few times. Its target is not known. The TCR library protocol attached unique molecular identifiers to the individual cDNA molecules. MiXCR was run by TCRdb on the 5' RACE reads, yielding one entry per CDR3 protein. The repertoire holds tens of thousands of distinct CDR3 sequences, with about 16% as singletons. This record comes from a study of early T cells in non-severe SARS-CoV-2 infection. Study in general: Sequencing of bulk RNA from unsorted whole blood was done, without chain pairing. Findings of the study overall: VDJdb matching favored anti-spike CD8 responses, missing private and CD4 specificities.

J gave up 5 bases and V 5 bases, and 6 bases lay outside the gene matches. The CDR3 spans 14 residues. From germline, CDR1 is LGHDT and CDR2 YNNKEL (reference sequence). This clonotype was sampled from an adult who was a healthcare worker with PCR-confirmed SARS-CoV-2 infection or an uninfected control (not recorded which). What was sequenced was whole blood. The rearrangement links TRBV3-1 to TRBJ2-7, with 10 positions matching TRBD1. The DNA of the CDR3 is TGTGCCAGCAGCAACCGACAGGGGGCGGACGAGCAGTACTTC. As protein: CASSNRQGADEQYF.